The clone carrying this T cell receptor (beta chain) has only a few counts. The CDR3 is 11 amino acids. Germline-derived CDR1 and CDR2 are SQVTM and ANQGSEA. V shed 5 bases and J shed 6 bases, with 11 bases lying between them. These data belong to a study of CD8 T cells in Susac syndrome. RNA was extracted with the RNeasy kit, and a quantity of roughly 0.45 to 1 ug was reverse transcribed using random hexamers. A single record per CDR3 protein comes from TCRdb applying MiXCR to the immunoSEQ multiplex PCR reads. The sample contains 100,000 to 150,000 distinct CDR3 sequences, approximately 94% of which appear only once.

The rearrangement joins TRBV29-1 to TRBJ2-7; D may match TRBD1 or TRBD2 (5 bases each). The sequenced material came from CD4+ T cells from PBMCs. This receptor was identified in a human donor with multiple sclerosis. Here the CDR3 reads CSVNWGIEQYF. CDR3 bases: TGCAGCGTTAATTGGGGGATCGAGCAGTACTTC.